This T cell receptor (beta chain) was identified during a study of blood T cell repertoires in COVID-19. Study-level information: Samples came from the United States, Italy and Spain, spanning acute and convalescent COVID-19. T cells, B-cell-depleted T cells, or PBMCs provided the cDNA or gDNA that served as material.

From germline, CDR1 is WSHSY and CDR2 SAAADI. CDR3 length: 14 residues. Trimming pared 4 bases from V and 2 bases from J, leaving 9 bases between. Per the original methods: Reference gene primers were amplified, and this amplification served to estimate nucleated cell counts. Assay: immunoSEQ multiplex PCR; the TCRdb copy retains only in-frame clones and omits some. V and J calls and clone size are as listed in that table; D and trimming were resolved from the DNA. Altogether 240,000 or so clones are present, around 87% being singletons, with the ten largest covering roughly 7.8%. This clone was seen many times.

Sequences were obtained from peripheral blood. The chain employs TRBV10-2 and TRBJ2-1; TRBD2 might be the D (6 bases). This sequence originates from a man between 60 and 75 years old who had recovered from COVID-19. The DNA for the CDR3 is TGCGCCAGCAGTGTTAGCGGAACCTACAATGAGCAGTTCTTC. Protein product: CASSVSGTYNEQFF.